The 18 T cell receptor beta chains in this list originate from one sample, sequenced in a study of human T cells and chemical hapten exposure. TCRdb passed the RACE reads through MiXCR, listing each CDR3 protein once. The sample yields approximately 97,000 distinct CDR3 sequences, about 10% seen once. Time point indicated: patch test 2, 6 weeks after DPC sensitization. Regarding treatment: therapeutic diphenylcyclopropenone sensitization with weekly scalp DPC. The specimen comprised whole blood, sampled in connection with sensitization to the hapten diphenylcyclopropenone (DPC). The receptors shown here come from a woman in her thirties or forties with alopecia areata. Some clones in this sample may be carry-over from other donors' samples.

This clonotype was observed many times. The chain couples TRBV18 to TRBJ1-5; TRBD1 agrees at 9 bases. The V and J ends lost 5 bases and 5 bases, in that order; junction bases with no gene match: 4. The CDR3 runs 14 residues. Germline CDR1 and CDR2: KGHSH and LQKENI. CDR3 nucleotides: TGTGCCAGCTCAGGGACAGGGATTTATCAGCCCCAGCATTTT. Translation gives CASSGTGIYQPQHF.

The chain combines TRBV7-2 with TRBJ1-5, with TRBD1 as a possible D gene (5 bases). This CDR3 spans 14 amino acids. V lost 5 bases and J 8 bases, leaving 16 bases between the germline ends. CDR1 is SGHTA and CDR2 is FQGNSA in the germline V gene. This chain's CDR3 is CASSPPGGWEPQHF. CDR3 in DNA: TGTGCCAGCAGCCCCCCGGGGGGGTGGGAGCCCCAGCATTTT.

This clonotype was counted only a few times. The chain carries TRBV12-3 or TRBV12-4 and TRBJ1-3, with D possibly TRBD1 on 6 matching bases. Trimming removed 5 bases at V and 5 bases at J, with 10 bases between. This CDR3 comprises 13 residues. The chain's CDR3 is CASSIRGRNTIYF. The CDR3 region has the DNA TGTGCCAGCAGTATCAGGGGTAGAAACACCATATATTTT.

This clonotype was seen only a few times. This rearrangement joins TRBV6-2 or TRBV6-3 to TRBJ2-2, with D unclear. CDR1 and CDR2 (germline): MNHEY, SVGEGT. The ends were cut back, 0 bases at V and 0 bases at J, with 5 bases in the middle. This CDR3 region has 15 residues. The DNA of the CDR3 is TGTGCCAGCAGTTACTCCAGTCCGAACACCGGGGAGCTGTTTTTT. Amino acids: CASSYSSPNTGELFF.

In its sample, this clonotype was seen many times. V is TRBV5-8 and J is TRBJ2-3, with 11 bases that match TRBD2. The CDR3 loop spans 15 amino acids. Germline V gene data show CDR1 as SGHTS and CDR2 as YDEGEE. J gave up 3 bases and V 5 bases, and 5 bases lay outside the gene matches. The CDR3 sequence is CASSPGTSGTDTQYF. The CDR3 region has the DNA TGTGCCAGCAGTCCTGGGACTAGCGGTACAGATACGCAGTATTTT. The variable domain in full, with the rest retrieved from reference TRBV5-8 and TRBJ2-3, is EAGVTQSPTHLIKTRGQQATLRCSPISGHTSVYWYQQALGLGLQFLLWYDEGEERNRGNFPPRFSGRQFPNYSSELNVNALELEDSALYLCASSPGTSGTDTQYFGPGTRLTVL.

The V and J genes are TRBV7-2 and TRBJ2-3, with D unclear. Germline V gene data show CDR1 as SGHTA and CDR2 as FQGNSA. The CDR3 sequence is 17 residues long. The germline V and J ends were trimmed by 1 base and 1 base, with 15 bases remaining between them. CDR3 region: CASSLDPDAPGTDTQYF. In nucleotides, the CDR3 is TGTGCCAGCAGCTTAGACCCCGACGCCCCAGGCACAGATACGCAGTATTTT.

The chain employs TRBV7-2 and TRBJ2-6; a possible D gene is TRBD1 (5 bases). This CDR3 is built from 16 residues. V gave up 8 bases and J gave up 2 bases, with 16 bases separating them. Looked up from germline, CDR1 is SGHTA and CDR2 is FQGNSA. In DNA, the CDR3 is TGTGCCAGCGCGGTATCAGGGTCTGCTGGGGCCAACGTCCTGACTTTC. This encodes CASAVSGSAGANVLTF.

Only a few counts were recorded for this clonotype. V gene TRBV24-1 combines with J gene TRBJ2-3; D is unresolved. This CDR3 is 14 amino acids long. The germline V gene encodes CDR1 KGHDR and CDR2 SFDVKD. Trimming left V 4 bases short and J 4 bases short, with 11 bases between. CDR3 amino acids: CATSEPGRSDTQYF. The CDR3 nucleotides are TGTGCCACCAGTGAACCCGGACGGTCAGATACGCAGTATTTT.

This sequence joins TRBV12-3 or TRBV12-4 and TRBJ2-3; 7 bases match TRBD1. This CDR3 contains 16 residues. V dropped 3 bases and J dropped 0; count of bases not matched to a gene: 6. CDR3 amino acids: CASSFLTGASTDTQYF. The DNA for the CDR3 is TGTGCCAGCAGTTTCCTAACAGGGGCGAGCACAGATACGCAGTATTTT.

This clonotype appeared a few times. The V and J genes are TRBV7-2 and TRBJ2-7; a weak D match, TRBD1 (5 bases). Germline V gene lookup returns CDR1 SGHTA and CDR2 FQGNSA. Trimming took off 5 bases at V and 0 bases at J, with 14 bases between the two ends. The CDR3 has 15 residues. The CDR3 loop is CASSKIRASSYEQYF. The CDR3, as DNA: TGTGCCAGCAGCAAAATCAGGGCTAGCTCCTACGAGCAGTACTTC. The full variable domain, with the rest looked up from reference TRBV7-2 and TRBJ2-7, is GAGVSQSPSNKVTEKGKDVELRCDPISGHTALYWYRQSLGQGLEFLIYFQGNSAPDKSGLPSDRFSAERTGGSVSTLTIQRTQQEDSAVYLCASSKIRASSYEQYFGPGTRLTVT.

The V and J genes are TRBV6-2 or TRBV6-3 and TRBJ2-1; D possibly corresponds to TRBD1 (8 bases). Trimming removed 0 bases at V and 8 bases at J, with 17 bases between. This CDR3 has 16 residues. Looked up from germline, CDR1 is MNHEY and CDR2 is SVGEGT. The CDR3 protein is CASSYSIDRGGDEQFF. The CDR3 bases are TGTGCCAGCAGTTACTCAATAGACAGGGGAGGGGATGAGCAGTTCTTC.

The rearrangement joins TRBV12-3 or TRBV12-4 to TRBJ2-1, with 7 bases identical to TRBD1. The CDR3 sequence is 14 residues long. J gave up 3 bases and V 9 bases, and 8 bases lay outside the gene matches. The CDR3 DNA is TGTGCCAGTGACATGGGGACAGACTACAATGAGCAGTTCTTC. Protein sequence: CASDMGTDYNEQFF.

This clonotype has a count of ten or more. The CDR3 reads CASGDGGTGSHEQFF. The DNA of the CDR3 is TGCGCCAGCGGAGACGGGGGGACAGGGTCTCATGAGCAGTTCTTC. This sequence joins TRBV10-2 and TRBJ2-1; TRBD1 agrees at 9 bases. The CDR3 extends over 15 amino acids. The V gene end was trimmed by 8 bases and the J gene end by 8 bases; junction bases not matched to a gene: 13. From germline, CDR1 is WSHSY and CDR2 SAAADI.

This clonotype was counted at least ten times. V and J are TRBV28 and TRBJ2-3; a possible D gene is TRBD2 (6 bases). Trimming cost V 8 bases and J 6 bases, with 21 bases left between them. Germline-derived CDR1 and CDR2 are MDHEN and SYDVKM. This CDR3 is built from 15 residues. The CDR3, as DNA: TGTGCCAGCTTTCCGGGAGCCCGGGGGACTGATACGCAGTATTTT. This encodes CASFPGARGTDTQYF.

This clonotype was recorded many times. The chain employs TRBV7-2 and TRBJ2-1; 7 nucleotides line up with TRBD2. Per germline, CDR1 SGHTA and CDR2 FQGNSA. There are 12 residues in the CDR3. V shed 5 bases, J shed 8 bases, and the junction held 3 bases outside the gene matches. The CDR3 region has the DNA TGTGCCAGCAGCCGGGGGAGGGATGAGCAGTTCTTC. This encodes CASSRGRDEQFF.

Many counts were recorded for this clonotype. This sequence joins TRBV9 and TRBJ2-1; TRBD2 matches at 7 bases. Germline V gene sequence: CDR1 SGDLS, CDR2 YYNGEE. The CDR3 extends over 15 amino acids. The V and J ends lost 0 bases and 5 bases, in that order; junction bases with no gene match: 5. The CDR3 sequence: CASSVAGGSDNEQFF. CDR3 sequence (DNA): TGTGCCAGCAGCGTAGCGGGGGGTTCGGACAATGAGCAGTTCTTC.

This clonotype was detected ten times or more. The chain has TRBV11-2 and TRBJ1-6, with 8 bases lining up with TRBD1. With V trimmed by 5 bases and J by 7 bases, 7 bases remained unmatched. The CDR3 is made up of 15 amino acids. Germline loops: CDR1 SGHAT, CDR2 FQNNGV. As DNA, the CDR3 is TGTGCCAGCAGCCCGCCCAGGGGGCTGAATTCACCCCTCCACTTT. It encodes CASSPPRGLNSPLHF.

Only a few counts were recorded for this clonotype. The chain couples TRBV28 to TRBJ2-1, with 11 bases identical to TRBD2. The CDR3 length is 14 residues. The trim removed 5 bases at V and 9 bases at J, leaving 6 bases unmatched. The germline CDR1 and CDR2 sequences are MDHEN and SYDVKM. The DNA for the CDR3 is TGTGCCAGCAGTCTAGCGGGAGGAGTGGGTGAGCAGTTCTTC. It specifies CASSLAGGVGEQFF.